The 17 T cell receptor beta chains below all came from one sample that was sequenced in a study of blood T cells in healthy people across ages. The authors ran a second PCR of 7 to 11 cycles using a sample-barcoded 5' primer and a J-beta primer mix. TCRdb re-called the 5' RACE reads with MiXCR, one entry per CDR3 protein. This table holds approximately 780,000 distinct CDR3 sequences, roughly 25% found once. The same specimen was also included in a second study, on T cells of mothers and their children.

The material sequenced was blood. These receptors were obtained from a boy under 18 in good health.

The gene calls are TRBV20-1 and TRBJ2-5; perhaps TRBD1 as D (5 bases). The end of the DNA is better explained by TRBJ2-7, so the J call may be wrong. The CDR3 has 14 residues. The germline gives CDR1 DFQATT, CDR2 SNEGSKA (reference sequence). CDR3 protein: CSARRFTGAYEQYF. In DNA, the CDR3 is TGCAGTGCCAGACGATTTACAGGCGCCTACGAGCAGTACTTC.

The chain carries TRBV12-3 or TRBV12-4 and TRBJ1-2; 9 bases are a match to TRBD1. V shed 3 bases, J shed 1 base, and the junction held 6 bases outside the gene matches. The CDR3 is made up of 16 amino acids. This CDR3 is CASSFGQGMDNYGYTF. The CDR3 DNA follows: TGTGCCAGCAGTTTTGGACAGGGGATGGATAACTATGGCTACACCTTC.

This sequence joins TRBV2 and TRBJ2-1; D unclear. V lost 5 bases and J lost 15, with 17 bases in between. CDR1 SNHLY and CDR2 FYNNEI come from the germline V gene. This CDR3 has 12 amino acids. The CDR3 DNA sequence: TGTGCCAGCAGTAGGGTGAGCCCCGACGCGTTCTTC. It is translated as CASSRVSPDAFF.

This clonotype showed up many times. The rearrangement joins TRBV12-3 or TRBV12-4 to TRBJ1-2, with D unclear. Deletions cut 3 bases from V and 4 bases from J, with 9 bases between. The CDR3 loop spans 13 amino acids. Here the CDR3 reads CASSFGGPYGYTF. CDR3 DNA sequence: TGTGCCAGCAGTTTCGGAGGGCCCTATGGCTACACCTTC.

The chain links TRBV12-3 or TRBV12-4 to TRBJ2-3, with a tentative D call TRBD1 (5 bases). V was clipped by 5 bases and J by 1 base, with 7 bases between them. The CDR3 extends over 13 amino acids. CDR3 sequence (DNA): TGTGCCAGCAGTAAGGGGCGCACAGATACGCAGTATTTT. As protein: CASSKGRTDTQYF.

The chain is built from TRBV29-1 and TRBJ2-1; 8 nucleotides agree with TRBD1. V was clipped by 3 bases and J by 8 bases; unmatched bases: 6. The CDR3 has 13 residues. Per germline, CDR1 SQVTM and CDR2 ANQGSEA. The CDR3 is CSVEGQEADEQFF. The CDR3 coding sequence is TGCAGCGTTGAGGGACAGGAGGCCGATGAGCAGTTCTTC.

The chain couples TRBV11-2 to TRBJ2-3; no definite D call. V lost 4 bases, J lost 3 bases, and 11 bases lay in between. The germline V gene encodes CDR1 SGHAT and CDR2 FQNNGV. This CDR3 has 14 amino acids. The CDR3 DNA is TGTGCCAGCAGCTACACTTGGGAAACAGATACGCAGTATTTT. Translating it yields CASSYTWETDTQYF.

The chain uses TRBV2 and TRBJ1-4, with D possibly being TRBD1 (5 bases). Germline lookup yields CDR1 SNHLY and CDR2 FYNNEI. The CDR3 loop spans 16 amino acids. Trimming stripped 5 bases from V and 5 bases from J, with 18 bases between. For the CDR3, the DNA is TGTGCCAGCAGTAAAGGAGCCGGGACCCGGAATGAAAAACTGTTTTTT. The encoded protein is CASSKGAGTRNEKLFF.

CDR3 amino acids: CASSTGAGGYTF. The CDR3 nucleotides are TGTGCCAGCTCAACAGGGGCGGGTGGCTACACCTTC. The chain couples TRBV12-3 or TRBV12-4 to TRBJ1-2; 7 nucleotides line up with TRBD1. With V trimmed by 8 bases and J by 7 bases, 7 bases remained unmatched. The CDR3 sequence is 12 residues long.

This clonotype has a handful of counts. The CDR3 DNA is TGTGCCAGCAAGCGGGAAATAAGGGGTGAGCAGTTCTTC. Translation: CASKREIRGEQFF. The chain couples TRBV19 to TRBJ2-1; 7 positions agree with TRBD2. This CDR3 comprises 13 residues. CDR1 and CDR2 (germline): LNHDA, SQIVND (reference sequence). J lost 9 bases, V lost 9 bases, and 11 bases had no gene match. Full variable domain (outside the CDR3, taken from reference TRBV19 and TRBJ2-1): DGGITQSPKYLFRKEGQNVTLSCEQNLNHDAMYWYRQDPGQGLRLIYYSQIVNDFQKGDIAEGYSVSREKKESFPLTVTSAQKNPTAFYLCASKREIRGEQFFGPGTRLTVL.

This sequence joins TRBV6-1 and TRBJ2-2, with TRBD2 matching over 7 bases. V lost 2 bases and J lost 5; bases outside the gene matches: 2. The CDR3 extends over 14 amino acids. The V gene's germline CDR1 is MNHNS and CDR2 SASEGT. The CDR3 spells CASSELGGTGELFF. The CDR3 DNA follows: TGTGCCAGCAGTGAATTGGGGGGGACCGGGGAGCTGTTTTTT.

V usage is TRBV7-9 and J usage is TRBJ1-2; 9 positions match TRBD1. Germline V gene data show CDR1 as SEHNR and CDR2 as FQNEAQ (reference sequence). Trimming at V came to 5 bases and at J to 4 bases, leaving 5 bases not matched to a gene. The CDR3 extends over 14 amino acids. This CDR3 is CASSLGDRAYGYTF. DNA for the CDR3: TGTGCCAGCAGCCTGGGGGACAGGGCCTATGGCTACACCTTC.

This clonotype has only a few counts. The V call is TRBV24-1, the J call TRBJ2-3, with 8 bases lining up with TRBD1. The germline V gene has CDR1 KGHDR and CDR2 SFDVKD. The CDR3 covers 15 residues. Trimming cost V 4 bases and J 5 bases; bases outside gene matches: 7. This CDR3 is CATSEGDRRGDTQYF. The CDR3 region has the DNA TGTGCCACCAGTGAGGGGGACAGGAGGGGAGATACGCAGTATTTT.

In this sample, this clonotype turned up a few times. The chain couples TRBV11-2 to TRBJ1-2, with a tentative D call TRBD1 (6 bases). Trimming removed 0 bases from V and 8 bases from J, with 13 bases in between. Germline V CDR1 and CDR2: SGHAT, FQNNGV. The CDR3 is 14 amino acids. This chain's CDR3 is CASSLERQGSGYTF. The CDR3 DNA is TGTGCCAGCAGCTTAGAGAGGCAGGGGAGCGGCTACACCTTC. Based on the CDR3 plus reference TRBV11-2 and TRBJ1-2, the full variable domain is EAGVAQSPRYKIIEKRQSVAFWCNPISGHATLYWYQQILGQGPKLLIQFQNNGVVDDSQLPKDRFSAERLKGVDSTLKIQPAKLEDSAVYLCASSLERQGSGYTFGSGTRLTVV.

The chain employs TRBV20-1 and TRBJ1-1, with unresolved D. V was shortened by 3 bases and J by 3 bases, with 17 bases between the two germline ends. The CDR3 length is 15 residues. The germline gives CDR1 DFQATT, CDR2 SNEGSKA (reference sequence). In nucleotides, the CDR3 is TGCAGTGCTAGCTGGCCAGACCGGCCTGACACTGAAGCTTTCTTT. This encodes CSASWPDRPDTEAFF.

The gene calls are TRBV10-2 and TRBJ1-6; D is uncertain. Germline assignment: CDR1 WSHSY and CDR2 SAAADI. Trimming removed 8 bases from V and 6 bases from J, with 5 bases in between. CDR3 length equals 11 residues. The CDR3 here is CASAANSPLHF. The CDR3, as DNA: TGCGCCAGCGCTGCTAATTCACCCCTCCACTTT.

This chain links TRBV3-1 with TRBJ1-4; D might be TRBD1 (5 bases). The CDR3 runs to 14 residues. Germline CDR1 LGHDT, CDR2 YNNKEL (reference sequence). V lost 8 bases to trimming and J lost 2 bases, with 12 bases between them. DNA for the CDR3: TGTGCCAGCGGGGACGGGGGGACTAATGAAAAACTGTTTTTT. Translating it yields CASGDGGTNEKLFF. Supplemented by reference TRBV3-1 and TRBJ1-4, the full variable domain reads DTAVSQTPKYLVTQMGNDKSIKCEQNLGHDTMYWYKQDSKKFLKIMFSYNNKELIINETVPNRFSPKSPDKAHLNLHINSLELGDSAVYFCASGDGGTNEKLFFGSGTQLSVL.